Detailed here is one T cell receptor beta chain. The sample originates from a study of blood T cell repertoires in COVID-19. The CDR3 has 16 amino acids. V shed 2 bases and J 7 bases; nucleotides not matched to a gene: 11. In germline, CDR1 is SGHAT, CDR2 FQNNGV. Only in-frame clones appear in the TCRdb table, and some are missing; sequencing was by immunoSEQ multiplex PCR. The top ten hold 3.5% of the sample, which has 130,000 to 150,000 clones, about 80% seen once. The rearrangement links TRBV11-2 to TRBJ2-7, with 10 bases aligning to TRBD2. What was sequenced was peripheral blood. The sequence was obtained from a man in his 70s who had recovered from COVID-19. This chain's CDR3 is CASSLWTSGISWEQYF. Written as DNA, the CDR3 is TGTGCCAGCAGCTTATGGACTAGCGGAATCTCCTGGGAGCAGTACTTC.